These 28 T cell receptor beta chains were sequenced from one sample in a study of T cell responses to AZD1222 COVID-19 vaccine. The repertoire was sequenced with immunoSEQ multiplex PCR; TCRdb's copy has only in-frame clones and lacks some. The table lists about 92,000 clones, 90% of them singletons. Sequenced here: peripheral blood, sampled on day 0 of AZD1222 vaccination. The receptors derive from an adult in good health.

J is TRBJ2-5 and V is TRBV7-9; 7 positions match TRBD1. CDR1 is SEHNR, CDR2 FQNEAQ, per germline (reference sequence). The V segment lost 4 bases and the J segment 4 bases; nucleotides outside the gene matches: 6. The CDR3 contains 14 residues. In nucleotides, the CDR3 is TGTGCCAGCAGCTCCTCGACAGGGAGAGAGACCCAGTACTTC. This codes for CASSSSTGRETQYF.

CDR3 loop: CASSPRVLETQYF. The CDR3 DNA reads TGTGCCAGCAGCCCTCGGGTTTTAGAGACCCAGTACTTC. The chain joins TRBV7-9 to TRBJ2-5; D not certain. This CDR3 comprises 13 residues. Germline CDR1 SEHNR, CDR2 FQNEAQ (reference sequence). Between the trimmed V and J ends, which lost 5 bases and 4 bases, there was a span of 11 bases.

The genes are TRBV28 and TRBJ2-7, with 7 positions matching TRBD2. The CDR3 spans 13 residues. Germline values: CDR1 MDHEN, CDR2 SYDVKM. J was trimmed by 7 bases and V by 5 bases; bases with no gene match: 8. This chain's CDR3 is CASSRGGEREQYF. CDR3 coding DNA: TGTGCCAGCAGTCGCGGGGGAGAGAGGGAGCAGTACTTC.

The V gene is TRBV5-5, the J gene TRBJ2-7; 7 bases are shared with TRBD2. CDR1 SGHKS and CDR2 YYEKEE come from the germline V gene (reference sequence). The J segment lost 7 bases and the V segment lost 2 bases, leaving 9 bases of the junction unmatched. CDR3 length: 14 residues. CDR3 bases: TGTGCCAGCAGCTTTCTAGCGGTCCCTTTAGAGCAGTACTTC. Its protein is CASSFLAVPLEQYF.

This chain uses TRBV19 with TRBJ2-1, with 11 nucleotides matching TRBD2. Trimming at V came to 3 bases and at J to 6 bases, leaving 10 bases not matched to a gene. Germline-derived CDR1 and CDR2 are LNHDA and SQIVND (reference sequence). The CDR3 is 17 residues long. The CDR3 region is CASSIGRLAGTFNEQFF. DNA for the CDR3: TGTGCCAGTAGTATTGGGAGACTAGCGGGAACGTTCAATGAGCAGTTCTTC.

This chain links TRBV6-5 with TRBJ2-4, with D possibly being TRBD1 (6 bases). V lost 10 bases and J 0 bases, leaving 13 bases between the germline ends. The CDR3 is 14 amino acids. Per the germline V gene, CDR1 is MNHEY and CDR2 is SVGAGI. The CDR3 coding sequence is TGTGCCACCCGACAGGAGTTAGCCAAAAACATTCAGTACTTC. It codes for CATRQELAKNIQYF.

The sample holds one count of this clone. This chain joins TRBV9 and TRBJ2-7; a weak D match, TRBD2 (6 bases). The CDR3 contains 15 residues. V shed 2 bases and J shed 3 bases, with 15 bases lying between them. Germline CDR1 SGDLS, CDR2 YYNGEE. CDR3 sequence (DNA): TGTGCCAGCAGCGTTTCCCCGACTAGTAACTACGAGCAGTACTTC. It encodes CASSVSPTSNYEQYF.

The rearrangement uses TRBV11-2 and TRBJ2-2; possible D gene TRBD2, 5 bases. Germline loops: CDR1 SGHAT, CDR2 FQNNGV. This CDR3 has 13 residues. In DNA form, the CDR3 reads TGTGCTGGTCAGCGGAGGAACACCGGGGAGCTGTTTTTT. As protein: CAGQRRNTGELFF.

The rearrangement links TRBV4-2 to TRBJ2-3, with a possible D match to TRBD2 (6 bases). In germline, CDR1 is LGHNA, CDR2 YNFKEQ. The CDR3 extends over 16 amino acids. V lost 0 bases and J 2 bases, leaving 12 bases between the germline ends. CDR3 bases: TGTGCCAGCAGCCAAGAACCGGAGGGGTCCACAGATACGCAGTATTTT. Its protein product is CASSQEPEGSTDTQYF.

The gene calls are TRBV15 and TRBJ1-2; D is undetermined. The CDR3 is made up of 15 amino acids. The V end lost 5 bases, the J end lost 10 bases, and 23 bases lay between the germline ends. Germline-derived CDR1 and CDR2 are LNHNV and YYDKDF (reference sequence). The CDR3 DNA reads as TGTGCCACCAGCGCCACCCGTTGGGCAGGAGAGCACTACACCTTC. Protein sequence: CATSATRWAGEHYTF.

V gene TRBV11-2 combines with J gene TRBJ2-2, with D perhaps TRBD1 (5 bases). This CDR3 comprises 15 residues. The V and J ends lost 0 bases and 6 bases respectively, with 11 bases between them. Germline lookup yields CDR1 SGHAT and CDR2 FQNNGV. This CDR3 reads CASSLDSGQAGELFF. For the CDR3, the DNA is TGTGCCAGCAGCTTAGATTCAGGGCAAGCCGGGGAGCTGTTTTTT.

This chain links TRBV12-3 or TRBV12-4 with TRBJ2-1; D gene unclear. This CDR3 is 12 amino acids long. V was shortened by 4 bases and J by 6 bases, with 7 bases between the two germline ends. In DNA, the CDR3 is TGTGCCAGCAGTTCGATTGGCAATGAGCAGTTCTTC. It is translated as CASSSIGNEQFF.

The chain is built from TRBV7-2 and TRBJ1-6; no reliable D call. This CDR3 region has 13 residues. Germline V CDR1 and CDR2: SGHTA, FQGNSA. V lost 4 bases and J lost 13, with 14 bases in between. CDR3 amino acids: CASSSYSAVPLHF. The DNA for the CDR3 is TGTGCCAGCAGCTCCTACAGCGCCGTGCCCCTCCACTTT.

In its sample, this clone was seen a few times. The chain is built from TRBV2 and TRBJ2-7; 7 bases line up with TRBD1. J lost 1 base, V lost 10 bases, and 10 bases had no gene match. The CDR3 length is 14 residues. Germline V gene lookup returns CDR1 SNHLY and CDR2 FYNNEI. CDR3 DNA sequence: TGTGCCACCGTTCTTACAGGGGCATCCTACGAGCAGTACTTC. Protein: CATVLTGASYEQYF.

In DNA form, the CDR3 reads TGTGCCAGCAGTGGGGCCGAACCTACAGATACGCAGTATTTT. Protein: CASSGAEPTDTQYF. This rearrangement joins TRBV5-4 to TRBJ2-3, with a weak D call TRBD1 (5 bases). The CDR3 is made up of 14 amino acids. The germline V gene encodes CDR1 SGHNT and CDR2 YYREEE (reference sequence). Trimming took 5 bases from V and 3 from J, leaving 13 bases between them.

This sequence joins TRBV19 and TRBJ2-2; 8 nucleotides match TRBD2. The CDR3 is 17 residues long. J gave up 5 bases and V 1 base, and 9 bases lay outside the gene matches. Germline V CDR1 and CDR2: LNHDA, SQIVND (reference sequence). DNA for the CDR3: TGTGCCAGTAGTATAGTCCTCAGCGGGAGTGGAACCGGGGAGCTGTTTTTT. As protein: CASSIVLSGSGTGELFF. Drawing the rest from reference TRBV19 and TRBJ2-2, the complete variable domain is DGGITQSPKYLFRKEGQNVTLSCEQNLNHDAMYWYRQDPGQGLRLIYYSQIVNDFQKGDIAEGYSVSREKKESFPLTVTSAQKNPTAFYLCASSIVLSGSGTGELFFGEGSRLTVL.

This clone was observed a single time. The chain carries TRBV7-2 and TRBJ2-6; tentative D call: TRBD1 (5 bases). The CDR3 contains 16 residues. V lost 1 base to trimming and J lost 1 base, with 8 bases between them. Germline V gives CDR1 SGHTA, CDR2 FQGNSA. The CDR3 here is CASSLGRQSGANVLTF. CDR3 in DNA: TGTGCCAGCAGCTTAGGTCGACAGTCTGGGGCCAACGTCCTGACTTTC.

This clone has a single count. The chain has TRBV4-3 and TRBJ2-7; either TRBD1 or TRBD2 may supply D (6 bases each). The CDR3 is 15 amino acids. Germline lookup yields CDR1 LGHNA and CDR2 YSLEER. V was pared by 0 bases and J by 3 bases, with 12 bases between. CDR3 protein: CASSQDYGGSYEQYF. In DNA form, the CDR3 reads TGCGCCAGCAGCCAAGACTACGGGGGCAGCTACGAGCAGTACTTC.

This chain connects TRBV7-9 to TRBJ1-5, with 7 bases aligning to TRBD1. The V gene's germline CDR1 is SEHNR and CDR2 FQNEAQ (reference sequence). This CDR3 is 16 amino acids long. J lost 7 bases, V lost 5 bases, and 14 bases had no gene match. Here the CDR3 DNA reads TGTGCCAGCAGCCCCCCAGGGGGGGGGTCCTCCCAGCCCCAGCATTTT. Its translation: CASSPPGGGSSQPQHF. Looking up the rest from reference TRBV7-9 and TRBJ1-5 gives the full variable domain: DTGVSQNPRHKITKRGQNVTFRCDPISEHNRLYWYRQTLGQGPEFLTYFQNEAQLEKSRLLSDRFSAERPKGSFSTLEIQRTEQGDSAMYLCASSPPGGGSSQPQHFGDGTRLSIL.

The chain carries TRBV3-1 (or the pseudogene TRBV3-2) and TRBJ1-4; D remains ambiguous. CDR3 length equals 15 residues. Trimming took 0 bases from V and 2 from J, leaving 7 bases between them. The germline CDR1 and CDR2 sequences are LGHDT and YNNKEL (reference sequence). In DNA form, the CDR3 reads TGTGCCAGCAGCCAAGATGGGGATACTAATGAAAAACTGTTTTTT. Protein product: CASSQDGDTNEKLFF.

V is TRBV30 and J is TRBJ2-1; weak D call: TRBD1 (5 bases). CDR1 and CDR2 (germline): GTSNPN, SVGIG (reference sequence). Deletions cut 2 bases from V and 4 bases from J, with 15 bases between. This CDR3 comprises 15 residues. The CDR3 reads CAWSRLGQGYNEQFF. DNA of the CDR3: TGTGCCTGGAGTCGCTTGGGGCAGGGTTACAATGAGCAGTTCTTC.

This CDR3 is CASSLSRASGRTGSYEQYF. In nucleotides, the CDR3 is TGTGCCAGCAGTTTAAGTAGGGCTAGCGGGAGGACGGGCTCCTACGAGCAGTACTTC. V usage is TRBV28 and J usage is TRBJ2-7; 11 bases agree with TRBD2. Germline CDR1 MDHEN, CDR2 SYDVKM. After removal of 2 bases from V and 0 bases from J, the junction contained 12 bases not matched to a gene. The CDR3 runs to 19 residues.

The chain combines TRBV7-9 with TRBJ2-1; TRBD1 matches at 8 bases. The CDR3 covers 15 residues. Trimming at V came to 1 base and at J to 7 bases, leaving 6 bases not matched to a gene. CDR1 and CDR2 from the germline V gene are SEHNR and FQNEAQ (reference sequence). CDR3 region: CASSLGQGAGNEQFF. The CDR3 nucleotides read TGTGCCAGCAGCTTAGGTCAGGGGGCAGGGAATGAGCAGTTCTTC.

This chain uses TRBV4-1 with TRBJ2-3; D gene unclear. The CDR3 consists of 11 residues. The germline V and J ends were trimmed by 1 base and 4 bases, with 0 bases remaining between them. Germline CDR1 MGHRA, CDR2 YSYEKL. The CDR3 DNA sequence: TGCGCCAGCAGCCAAGCAGATACGCAGTATTTT. Translating gives CASSQADTQYF.

This clone was observed a single time. The chain recombines TRBV6-2 or TRBV6-3 with TRBJ2-7; 9 bases are shared with TRBD1. V shed 2 bases and J 2 bases; nucleotides not matched to a gene: 4. The CDR3 is 15 residues long. Germline CDR1 and CDR2: MNHEY and SVGEGT. CDR3 sequence reads: CASSYRDRDPYEQYF. The CDR3 DNA reads as TGTGCCAGCAGTTACAGGGACAGGGACCCCTACGAGCAGTACTTC.

This rearrangement joins TRBV3-1 (or the pseudogene TRBV3-2) to TRBJ1-5, with D unclear. V shed 5 bases and J shed 1 base, with 12 bases lying between them. Germline lookup yields CDR1 LGHDT and CDR2 YNNKEL (reference sequence). The CDR3 runs to 15 residues. CDR3 amino acids: CASSLRTGSNQPQHF. Here the CDR3 DNA reads TGTGCCAGCAGCTTAAGGACGGGGAGCAATCAGCCCCAGCATTTT.

The chain is built from TRBV7-9 and TRBJ2-1; 7 nucleotides agree with TRBD1. Losses at the gene ends were 1 base for V and 0 bases for J; bases not matched to a gene: 12. Per germline, CDR1 SEHNR and CDR2 FQNEAQ (reference sequence). This CDR3 region has 19 residues. The CDR3 region is CASSLVSLARGSSYNEQFF. In nucleotides, the CDR3 is TGTGCCAGCAGCTTAGTTTCTCTTGCCAGGGGGAGCTCCTACAATGAGCAGTTCTTC.

This chain uses TRBV2 with TRBJ1-2; maybe TRBD1 (5 bases). This CDR3 comprises 15 residues. The germline V and J ends were trimmed by 3 bases and 4 bases, with 15 bases remaining between them. Germline V gene lookup returns CDR1 SNHLY and CDR2 FYNNEI. CDR3 nucleotides: TGTGCCAGCAGTGAGGAAGGAGGGGAGGGCTATGGCTACACCTTC. This translates into CASSEEGGEGYGYTF.